This T cell receptor (beta chain) was identified during a study of blood T cell repertoires in COVID-19. Study context: Acute-phase and convalescent COVID-19 samples originated in the United States, Italy and Spain. Sources were T cells, B-cell-depleted T cells, or PBMCs; the material itself was cDNA or gDNA.

V was clipped by 8 bases and J by 0 bases; unmatched bases: 5. CDR1 is GTSNPN, CDR2 SVGIG, per germline (reference sequence). This CDR3 is built from 13 residues. Authors' methods: Amplification from reference gene primers served as the basis for estimated nucleated cell counts. Sequencing used immunoSEQ multiplex PCR; TCRdb keeps in-frame clones, though not all of them. V, J and clone size derive from that table, while D and trimming were established from the DNA sequence. This sample has roughly 150,000 clones, with around 89% found just once. Sequencing used peripheral blood. The gene calls are TRBV30 and TRBJ1-1, with 8 bases matching TRBD1. The source is a man aged 50-60 years who had recovered from COVID-19. The DNA of the CDR3 is TGTGCCGCAGAGGGACAGGTGAACACTGAAGCTTTCTTT. Protein product: CAAEGQVNTEAFF.